These T cell receptor beta chains were read from a single sample in a study of control samples from healthy donors and cancer patients. Repertoires were generated with immunoSEQ multiplex PCR, while TCRdb's copy carries only in-frame clones and drops some. The sample lists roughly 150,000 clones, 89% occurring once. Sequenced material: blood. The receptors were gathered from a man under 40 in good health. CDR3s include the opening cysteine and the closing phenylalanine or tryptophan.

cdr3_length | j_call | v_call | cdr3_aa
18 | TRBJ1-4 | TRBV9 | CASSVGTGGASTNEKLFF
13 | TRBJ1-6 | TRBV5-4 | CASSLVGDSPLHF
17 | TRBJ2-3 | TRBV4-2 | CASSQDEGWGSTDTQYF
15 | TRBJ1-3 | TRBV18 | CASSPGQGPGNTIYF
17 | TRBJ1-5 | TRBV19 | CASTDWYSASSNQPQHF
17 | TRBJ2-1 | TRBV27 | CASSLPLGTGDMNEQFF
14 | TRBJ1-2 | TRBV4-3 | CASSQDWVEAGYTF
14 | TRBJ1-1 | TRBV4-3 | CASSVVKDSTEAFF
13 | TRBJ1-4 | TRBV2 | CATDRGVGEKLFF
16 | TRBJ1-2 | TRBV7-8 | CASSPSAGRPPYGYTF
12 | TRBJ1-5 | TRBV18 | CASSPPPGPQHF
13 | TRBJ1-4 | TRBV30 | CAWKGRSGEKLFF
13 | TRBJ2-7 | TRBV6-2/TRBV6-3 | CASSYTPPREQYF
14 | TRBJ2-3 | TRBV5-1 | CASSYDRSTDTQYF
16 | TRBJ2-5 | TRBV5-1 | CASHSSVFLQQETQYF
13 | TRBJ1-1 | TRBV24-1 | CATSDQQGAEAFF
12 | TRBJ2-5 | TRBV28 | CASSQGKETQYF
16 | TRBJ2-1 | TRBV4-3 | CASSHGDGRGFGEQFF
16 | TRBJ2-3 | TRBV5-1 | CASSLVPRGGTDTQYF
15 | TRBJ1-5 | TRBV11-2 | CASSLGRDSNQPQHF
14 | TRBJ2-7 | TRBV6-2/TRBV6-3 | CASSYTSESYEQYF
16 | TRBJ2-2 | TRBV27 | CASTTVQGSRTGELFF
16 | TRBJ1-2 | TRBV5-4 | CASRSGQGASNPRYTF
18 | TRBJ2-7 | TRBV5-1 | CASSLSLHFGDRPYEQYF
12 | TRBJ2-2 | TRBV7-9 | CASSSGTGELFF
15 | TRBJ2-7 | TRBV5-4 | CASSFPGQGSYEQYF
12 | TRBJ1-2 | TRBV11-1 | CASSSYMGGYTF
13 | TRBJ1-5 | TRBV7-2 | CASSLRGPQPQHF
11 | TRBJ1-1 | TRBV6-2/TRBV6-3 | CASSNPGEAFF
13 | TRBJ1-4 | TRBV12-3/TRBV12-4 | CASSLSVAEKLFF
15 | TRBJ2-3 | TRBV14 | CASSLGASISDTQYF
11 | TRBJ2-7 | TRBV14 | CASSQVSKQYF
14 | TRBJ2-7 | TRBV7-2 | CASSLREGGYEQYF
23 | TRBJ2-2 | TRBV7-5 | CARSLEPPNAGPPTDTDTGELFF
18 | TRBJ2-7 | TRBV3-1/TRBV3-2 | CASSLYAPEDRPRYEQYF
15 | TRBJ2-7 | TRBV24-1 | CATSDTTGMSYEQYF
15 | TRBJ2-5 | TRBV11-1 | CASSLTLRGAETQYF
18 | TRBJ2-7 | TRBV5-3 | CARSPQGPDRDGDYEQYF
15 | TRBJ1-1 | TRBV2 | CASSAVADMNTEAFF
14 | TRBJ1-1 | TRBV6-4 | CASSPRGGGTEAFF
18 | TRBJ2-1 | TRBV7-2 | CASSPGGIAGAWYNEQFF
13 | TRBJ2-1 | TRBV19 | CASSIGRFNEQFF
14 | TRBJ2-7 | TRBV19 | CASSIVGGTYEQYF
16 | TRBJ1-6 | TRBV14 | CASSQERDWLNSPLHF
13 | TRBJ1-2 | TRBV2 | CASSNDRLYGYTF
15 | TRBJ2-1 | TRBV9 | CASSVGLAGEDEQFF
15 | TRBJ2-7 | TRBV15 | CATSVETEAGKKQYF
13 | TRBJ1-1 | TRBV6-5 | CASSRPGTVEAFF